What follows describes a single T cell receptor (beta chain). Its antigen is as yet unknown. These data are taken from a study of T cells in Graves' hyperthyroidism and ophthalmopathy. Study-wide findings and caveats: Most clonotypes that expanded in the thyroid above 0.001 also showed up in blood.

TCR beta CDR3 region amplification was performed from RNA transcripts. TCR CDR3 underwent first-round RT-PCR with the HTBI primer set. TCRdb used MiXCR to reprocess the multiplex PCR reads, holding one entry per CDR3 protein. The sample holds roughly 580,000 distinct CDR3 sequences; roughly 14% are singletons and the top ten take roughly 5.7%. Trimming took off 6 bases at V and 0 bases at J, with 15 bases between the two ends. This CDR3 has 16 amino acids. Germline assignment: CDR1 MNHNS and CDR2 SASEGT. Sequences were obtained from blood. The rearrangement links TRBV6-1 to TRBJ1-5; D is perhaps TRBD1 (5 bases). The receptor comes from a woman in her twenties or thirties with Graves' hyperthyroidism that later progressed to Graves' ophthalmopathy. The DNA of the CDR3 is TGTGCCAGCAGCCCAGCGGGGCTCTATAGCAATCAGCCCCAGCATTTT. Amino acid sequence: CASSPAGLYSNQPQHF.